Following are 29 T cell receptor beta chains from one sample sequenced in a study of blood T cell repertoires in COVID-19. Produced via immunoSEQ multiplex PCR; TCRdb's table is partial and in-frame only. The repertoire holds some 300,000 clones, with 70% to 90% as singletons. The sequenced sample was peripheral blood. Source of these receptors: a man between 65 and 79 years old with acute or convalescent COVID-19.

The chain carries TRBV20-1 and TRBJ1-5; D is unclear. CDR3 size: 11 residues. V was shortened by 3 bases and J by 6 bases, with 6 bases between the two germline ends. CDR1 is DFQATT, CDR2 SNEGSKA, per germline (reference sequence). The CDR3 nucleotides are TGCAGTGCTAGTAGCGGTCAGCCCCAGCATTTT. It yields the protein CSASSGQPQHF.

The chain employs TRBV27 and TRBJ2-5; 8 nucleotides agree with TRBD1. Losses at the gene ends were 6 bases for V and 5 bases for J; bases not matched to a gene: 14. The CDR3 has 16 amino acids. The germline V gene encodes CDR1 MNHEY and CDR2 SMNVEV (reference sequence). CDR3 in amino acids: CASSPLGQGDSETQYF. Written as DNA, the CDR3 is TGTGCCAGCAGCCCCCTCGGACAGGGCGATAGTGAGACCCAGTACTTC.

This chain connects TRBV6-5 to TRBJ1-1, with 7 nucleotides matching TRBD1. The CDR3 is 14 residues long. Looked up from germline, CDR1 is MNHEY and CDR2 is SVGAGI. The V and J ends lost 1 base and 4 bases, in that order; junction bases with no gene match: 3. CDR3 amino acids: CASSYLTGATEAFF. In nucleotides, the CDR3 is TGTGCCAGCAGTTACTTAACAGGGGCCACTGAAGCTTTCTTT.

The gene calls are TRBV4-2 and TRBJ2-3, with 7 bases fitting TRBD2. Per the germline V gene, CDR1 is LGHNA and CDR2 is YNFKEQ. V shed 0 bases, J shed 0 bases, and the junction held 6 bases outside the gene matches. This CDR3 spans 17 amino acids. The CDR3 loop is CASSQDHLAVSTDTQYF. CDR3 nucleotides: TGTGCCAGCAGCCAAGATCACCTAGCGGTAAGCACAGATACGCAGTATTTT.

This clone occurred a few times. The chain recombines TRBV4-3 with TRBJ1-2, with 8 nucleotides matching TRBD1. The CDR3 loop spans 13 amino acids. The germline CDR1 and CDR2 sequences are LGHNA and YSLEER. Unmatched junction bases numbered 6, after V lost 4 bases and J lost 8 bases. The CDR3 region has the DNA TGCGCCAGCAGCCGCCAGGGGGCGGAGGGCTACACCTTC. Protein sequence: CASSRQGAEGYTF.

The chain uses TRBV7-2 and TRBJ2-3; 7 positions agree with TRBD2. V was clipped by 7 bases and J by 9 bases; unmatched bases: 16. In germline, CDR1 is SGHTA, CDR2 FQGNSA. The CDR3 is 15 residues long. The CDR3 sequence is CASNTGGLAGRTQYF. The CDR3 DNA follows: TGTGCCAGCAACACTGGTGGGTTAGCGGGTCGGACGCAGTATTTT.

The chain's CDR3 is CASSKDRDQPQHF. Here the CDR3 DNA reads TGTGCCAGCAGCAAAGACAGGGATCAGCCCCAGCATTTT. The V gene is TRBV11-2, the J gene TRBJ1-5; 7 positions agree with TRBD1. This CDR3 has 13 residues. Trimming removed 5 bases from V and 5 bases from J; junction bases left unmatched: 3. Germline V lookup: CDR1 SGHAT, CDR2 FQNNGV.

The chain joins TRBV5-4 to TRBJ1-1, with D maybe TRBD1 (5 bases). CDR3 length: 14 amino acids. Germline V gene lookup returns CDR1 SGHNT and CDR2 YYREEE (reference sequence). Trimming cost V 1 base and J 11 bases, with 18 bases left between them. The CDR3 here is CASSLRGLSSWAFF. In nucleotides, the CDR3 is TGTGCCAGCAGCTTGAGGGGACTGTCGAGTTGGGCTTTCTTT.

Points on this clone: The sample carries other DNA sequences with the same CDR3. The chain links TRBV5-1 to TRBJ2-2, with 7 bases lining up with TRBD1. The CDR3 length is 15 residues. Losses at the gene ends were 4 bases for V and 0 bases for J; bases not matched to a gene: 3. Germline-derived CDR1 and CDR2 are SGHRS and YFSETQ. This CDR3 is CASSLQGANTGELFF. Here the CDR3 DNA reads TGCGCCAGCAGCCTCCAGGGGGCGAACACCGGGGAGCTGTTTTTT.

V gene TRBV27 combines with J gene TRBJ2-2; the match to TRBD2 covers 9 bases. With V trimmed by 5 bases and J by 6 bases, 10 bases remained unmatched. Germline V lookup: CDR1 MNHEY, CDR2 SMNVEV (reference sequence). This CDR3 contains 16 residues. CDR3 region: CASSVGVAGVSGELFF. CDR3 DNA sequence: TGTGCCAGCAGTGTTGGCGTAGCGGGAGTTTCCGGGGAGCTGTTTTTT.

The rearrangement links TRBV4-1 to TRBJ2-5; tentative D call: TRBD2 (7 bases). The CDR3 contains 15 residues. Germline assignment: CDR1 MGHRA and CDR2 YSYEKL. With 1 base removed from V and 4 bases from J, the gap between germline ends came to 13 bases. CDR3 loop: CASSQASGGGETQYF. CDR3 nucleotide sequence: TGCGCCAGCAGCCAAGCCTCGGGGGGCGGAGAGACCCAGTACTTC.

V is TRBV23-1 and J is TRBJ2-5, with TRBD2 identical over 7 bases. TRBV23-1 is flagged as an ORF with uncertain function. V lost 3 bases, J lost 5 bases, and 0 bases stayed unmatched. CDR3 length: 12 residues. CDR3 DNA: TGCGCCAGCAGTCAGGGGGGGGAGACCCAGTACTTC. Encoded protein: CASSQGGETQYF.

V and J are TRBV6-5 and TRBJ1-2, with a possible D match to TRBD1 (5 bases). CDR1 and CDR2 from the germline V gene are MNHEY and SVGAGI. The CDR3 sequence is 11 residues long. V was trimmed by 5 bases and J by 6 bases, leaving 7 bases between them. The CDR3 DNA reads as TGTGCCAGCAGTCTGGGGCATGGCTACACCTTC. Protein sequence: CASSLGHGYTF.

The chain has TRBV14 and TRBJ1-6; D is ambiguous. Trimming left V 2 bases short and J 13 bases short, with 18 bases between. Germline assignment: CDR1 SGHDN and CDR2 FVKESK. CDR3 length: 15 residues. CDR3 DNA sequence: TGTGCCAGCAGCCAACTCATCCCGGGGAGGTCCCCCCTCCACTTT. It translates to CASSQLIPGRSPLHF.

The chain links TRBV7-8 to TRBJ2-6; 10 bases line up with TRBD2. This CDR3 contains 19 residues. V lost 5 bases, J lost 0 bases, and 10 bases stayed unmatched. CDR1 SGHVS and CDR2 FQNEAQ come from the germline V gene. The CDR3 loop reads CASSTRPGLADSGANVLTF. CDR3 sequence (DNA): TGTGCCAGCAGCACACGCCCCGGACTAGCGGACTCTGGGGCCAACGTCCTGACTTTC.

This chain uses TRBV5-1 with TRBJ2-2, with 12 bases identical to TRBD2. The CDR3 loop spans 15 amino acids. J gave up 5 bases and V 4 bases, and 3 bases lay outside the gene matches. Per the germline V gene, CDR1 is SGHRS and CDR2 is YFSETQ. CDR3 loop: CASSATSGRTGELFF. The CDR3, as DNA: TGCGCCAGCAGCGCCACTAGCGGGAGGACCGGGGAGCTGTTTTTT.

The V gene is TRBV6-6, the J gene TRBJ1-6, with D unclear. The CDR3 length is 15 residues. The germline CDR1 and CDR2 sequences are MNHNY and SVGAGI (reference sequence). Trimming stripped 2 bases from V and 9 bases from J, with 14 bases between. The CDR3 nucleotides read TGTGCCAGCAGTTACCCCTCAGAAAGTACTTCACCCCTCCACTTT. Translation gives CASSYPSESTSPLHF.

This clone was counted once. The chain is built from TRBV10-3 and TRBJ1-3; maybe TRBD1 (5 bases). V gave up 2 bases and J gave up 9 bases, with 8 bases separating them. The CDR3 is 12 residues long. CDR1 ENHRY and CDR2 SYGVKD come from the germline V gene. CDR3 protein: CAISEPGGTIYF. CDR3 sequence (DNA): TGTGCCATCAGTGAGCCCGGGGGCACCATATATTTT.

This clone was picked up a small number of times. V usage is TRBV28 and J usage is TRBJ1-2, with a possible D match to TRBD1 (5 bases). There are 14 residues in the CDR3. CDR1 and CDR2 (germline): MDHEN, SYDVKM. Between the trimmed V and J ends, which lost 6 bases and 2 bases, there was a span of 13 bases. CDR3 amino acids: CASRQTGTNYGYTF. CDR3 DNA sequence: TGTGCCAGCAGGCAAACAGGTACCAACTATGGCTACACCTTC.

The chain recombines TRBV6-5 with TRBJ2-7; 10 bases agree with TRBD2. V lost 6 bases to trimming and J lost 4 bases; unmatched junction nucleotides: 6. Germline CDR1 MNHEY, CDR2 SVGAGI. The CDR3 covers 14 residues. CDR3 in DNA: TGTGCCAGCAGCCGGACTAGCGGTTCTTACGAGCAGTACTTC. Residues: CASSRTSGSYEQYF.

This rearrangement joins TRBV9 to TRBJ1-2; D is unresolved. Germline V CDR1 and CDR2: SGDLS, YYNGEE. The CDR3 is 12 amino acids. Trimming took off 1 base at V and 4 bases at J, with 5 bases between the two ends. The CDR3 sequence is CASSVSGYGYTF. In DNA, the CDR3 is TGTGCCAGCAGCGTATCGGGCTATGGCTACACCTTC.

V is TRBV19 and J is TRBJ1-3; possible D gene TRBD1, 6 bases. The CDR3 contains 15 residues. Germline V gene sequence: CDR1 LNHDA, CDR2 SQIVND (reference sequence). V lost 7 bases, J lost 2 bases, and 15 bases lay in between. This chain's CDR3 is CASTRHTGTGNTIYF. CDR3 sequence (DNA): TGTGCCAGTACGAGACATACAGGGACTGGAAACACCATATATTTT.

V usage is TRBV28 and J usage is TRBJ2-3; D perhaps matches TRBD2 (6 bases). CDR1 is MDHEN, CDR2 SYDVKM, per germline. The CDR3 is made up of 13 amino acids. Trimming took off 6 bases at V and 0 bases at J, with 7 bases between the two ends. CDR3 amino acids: CASRGTSTDTQYF. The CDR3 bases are TGTGCCAGCAGGGGGACTAGCACAGATACGCAGTATTTT.

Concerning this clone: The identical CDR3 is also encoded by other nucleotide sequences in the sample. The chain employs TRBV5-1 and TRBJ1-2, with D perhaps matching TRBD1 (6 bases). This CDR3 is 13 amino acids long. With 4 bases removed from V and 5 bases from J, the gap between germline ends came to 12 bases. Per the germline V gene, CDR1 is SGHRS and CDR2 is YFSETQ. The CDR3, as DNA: TGCGCCAGCAGCGAACAGGGTGATTATGGCTACACCTTC. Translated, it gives CASSEQGDYGYTF.

The CDR3 loop is CASSQDDSSIYEQYF. CDR3 DNA: TGCGCCAGCAGCCAAGATGACTCCTCGATATACGAGCAGTACTTC. V is TRBV4-1 and J is TRBJ2-7; D is uncertain. Germline V gives CDR1 MGHRA, CDR2 YSYEKL. The CDR3 is 15 amino acids. Trimming took 0 bases from V and 4 from J, leaving 13 bases between them.

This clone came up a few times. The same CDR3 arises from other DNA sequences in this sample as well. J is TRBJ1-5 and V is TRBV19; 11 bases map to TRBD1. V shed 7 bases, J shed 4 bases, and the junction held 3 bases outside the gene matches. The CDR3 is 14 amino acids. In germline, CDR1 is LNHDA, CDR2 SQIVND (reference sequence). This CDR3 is CASTGTGGNQPQHF. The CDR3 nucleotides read TGTGCCAGTACCGGGACAGGGGGGAATCAGCCCCAGCATTTT.

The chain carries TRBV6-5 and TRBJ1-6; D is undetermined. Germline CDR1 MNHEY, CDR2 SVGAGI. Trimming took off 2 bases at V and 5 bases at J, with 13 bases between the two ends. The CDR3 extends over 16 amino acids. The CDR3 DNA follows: TGTGCCAGCAGTTACCAAGAGCCTACTAATAATTCACCCCTCCACTTT. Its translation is CASSYQEPTNNSPLHF.

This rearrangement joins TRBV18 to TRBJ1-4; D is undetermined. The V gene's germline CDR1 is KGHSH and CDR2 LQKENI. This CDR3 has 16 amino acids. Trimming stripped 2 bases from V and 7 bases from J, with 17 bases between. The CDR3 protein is CASSPTWTAPGEKLFF. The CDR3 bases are TGTGCCAGCTCACCAACTTGGACTGCACCGGGTGAAAAACTGTTTTTT.

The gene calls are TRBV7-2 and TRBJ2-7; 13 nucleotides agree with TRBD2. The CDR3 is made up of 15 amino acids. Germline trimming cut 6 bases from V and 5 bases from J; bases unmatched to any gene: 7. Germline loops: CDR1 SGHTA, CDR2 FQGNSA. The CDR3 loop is CASSLRLAGGDEQYF. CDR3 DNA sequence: TGTGCCAGCAGTTTGCGACTAGCGGGAGGTGACGAGCAGTACTTC.